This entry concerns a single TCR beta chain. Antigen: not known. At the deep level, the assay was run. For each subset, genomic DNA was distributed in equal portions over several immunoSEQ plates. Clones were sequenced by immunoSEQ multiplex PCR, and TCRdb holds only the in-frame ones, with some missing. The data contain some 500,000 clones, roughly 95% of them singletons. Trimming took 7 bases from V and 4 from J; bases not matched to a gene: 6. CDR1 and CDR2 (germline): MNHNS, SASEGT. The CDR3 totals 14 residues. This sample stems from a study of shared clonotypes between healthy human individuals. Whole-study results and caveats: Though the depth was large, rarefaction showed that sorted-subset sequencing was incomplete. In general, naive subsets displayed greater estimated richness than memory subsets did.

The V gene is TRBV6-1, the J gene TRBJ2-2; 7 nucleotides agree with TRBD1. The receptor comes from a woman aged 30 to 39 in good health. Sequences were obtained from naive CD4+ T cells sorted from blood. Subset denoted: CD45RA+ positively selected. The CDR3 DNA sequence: TGTGCCAGCACGGGGCAGGGGGTCACCGGGGAGCTGTTTTTT. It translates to CASTGQGVTGELFF.